Below, 19 T cell receptor beta chains from the same sample are listed, as sequenced in a study of cytomegalovirus exposure and HLA in healthy donors. The PCR used 60 Vbeta and 13 Jbeta primers. Data came from immunoSEQ multiplex PCR; TCRdb stores just in-frame clones and leaves some out. Here the sample spans tens of thousands of clones, approximately 68% being singletons. The sample consisted of PBMCs. The receptors were gathered from a boy younger than 18 in good health and CMV-seropositive.

The J gene is TRBJ1-1, the V gene TRBV10-2, with TRBD1 matching 7 bases. The V gene's germline CDR1 is WSHSY and CDR2 SAAADI. CDR3 length equals 15 residues. Germline trimming cut 9 bases from V and 7 bases from J; bases unmatched to any gene: 17. The CDR3 loop is CASVGYRGLLNEAFF. CDR3 DNA sequence: TGCGCCAGTGTGGGGTACAGGGGCCTACTAAATGAAGCTTTCTTT.

This chain connects TRBV30 to TRBJ2-1; 11 bases map to TRBD2. Germline V CDR1 and CDR2: GTSNPN, SVGIG (reference sequence). V lost 0 bases and J lost 5; bases outside the gene matches: 3. This CDR3 is built from 15 residues. CDR3 in DNA: TGTGCCTGGAGTGTACATAGCGGGAGGGACAATGAGCAGTTCTTC. It translates to CAWSVHSGRDNEQFF.

This clone was observed once. The chain combines TRBV6-1 with TRBJ2-3, with 14 nucleotides matching TRBD2. This CDR3 is built from 15 residues. J was trimmed by 6 bases and V by 4 bases; bases with no gene match: 3. Germline values: CDR1 MNHNS, CDR2 SASEGT. The CDR3 DNA sequence: TGTGCCAGCAGTGGAAGGACTAGCGGGAGGGATACGCAGTATTTT. Translation gives CASSGRTSGRDTQYF.

In the case of this clone: No DNA is shown, since the ends of the CDR3 on it are uncertain; the CDR3 is the one TCRdb lists. V and J are TRBV27 and TRBJ1-2; TRBD1 was called by the table and not checked on the DNA. The germline V gene has CDR1 MNHEY and CDR2 SMNVEV (reference sequence). The CDR3 extends over 16 residues, inclusive of both ends. This CDR3 reads CASSFLAGGAAYGYTF.

This chain uses TRBV30 with TRBJ2-3; weak D call: TRBD2 (5 bases). CDR1 and CDR2 from the germline V gene are GTSNPN and SVGIG (reference sequence). The CDR3 covers 13 residues. V was pared by 6 bases and J by 0 bases, with 10 bases between. The CDR3 sequence: CACSWTSTDTQYF. The CDR3 DNA is TGTGCCTGTTCTTGGACTAGCACAGATACGCAGTATTTT.

In its sample, this clone was seen a few times. This sequence joins TRBV4-2 and TRBJ1-5; the match to TRBD1 covers 7 bases. V was pared by 4 bases and J by 1 base, with 4 bases of the junction left unmatched. The length of the CDR3 is 15 residues. CDR1 and CDR2 from the germline V gene are LGHNA and YNFKEQ. The CDR3 region is CASSPNRGSNQPQHF. CDR3 sequence (DNA): TGTGCCAGCAGCCCTAACAGGGGAAGCAATCAGCCCCAGCATTTT.

The chain employs TRBV9 and TRBJ1-4; D unclear. Germline values: CDR1 SGDLS, CDR2 YYNGEE. The V and J ends lost 0 bases and 1 base respectively, with 7 bases between them. This CDR3 spans 15 amino acids. CDR3 nucleotides: TGTGCCAGCAGCGTAGGGCCAGAAACTAATGAAAAACTGTTTTTT. It codes for CASSVGPETNEKLFF.

CDR3 nucleotides: TGTGCCAGCAGCGAAGACAGGGGTTGGGAGACTGAAGCTTTCTTT. Encoded protein: CASSEDRGWETEAFF. This sequence joins TRBV7-9 and TRBJ1-1; 8 nucleotides agree with TRBD1. CDR3 size: 15 residues. The J segment lost 5 bases and the V segment lost 5 bases, leaving 10 bases of the junction unmatched. CDR1 and CDR2 (germline): SEHNR, FQNEAQ (reference sequence).

CDR3 in amino acids: CATSRGQGALATNEKLFF. CDR3 bases: TGTGCCACCAGCAGGGGACAGGGGGCGCTTGCAACTAATGAAAAACTGTTTTTT. The chain combines TRBV15 with TRBJ1-4, with 12 bases fitting TRBD1. Germline CDR1 and CDR2: LNHNV and YYDKDF (reference sequence). Unmatched junction bases numbered 5, after V lost 3 bases and J lost 0 bases. The CDR3 covers 18 residues.

V and J are TRBV27 and TRBJ2-7; 8 positions match TRBD2. The CDR3 covers 17 residues. Trimming at V came to 8 bases and at J to 2 bases, leaving 17 bases not matched to a gene. Germline values: CDR1 MNHEY, CDR2 SMNVEV (reference sequence). In nucleotides, the CDR3 is TGTGCCAGCTCCTATGGCCAGCGGGGGAATTCACCCTACGAGCAGTACTTC. It codes for CASSYGQRGNSPYEQYF.

The J gene is TRBJ2-3, the V gene TRBV6-6, with 7 bases matching TRBD2. The CDR3 consists of 15 residues. V was clipped by 2 bases and J by 2 bases; unmatched bases: 4. Germline values: CDR1 MNHNY, CDR2 SVGAGI (reference sequence). The CDR3 region has the DNA TGTGCCAGCAGTTACGCTAGCGGATACACAGATACGCAGTATTTT. It specifies CASSYASGYTDTQYF.

This clone came up once. The chain recombines TRBV7-9 with TRBJ1-2; D uncertain. The V gene's germline CDR1 is SEHNR and CDR2 FQNEAQ (reference sequence). V gave up 1 base and J gave up 0 bases, with 6 bases separating them. The CDR3 loop spans 14 amino acids. The CDR3 sequence is CASSLGNSNYGYTF. In DNA form, the CDR3 reads TGTGCCAGCAGCTTAGGTAATTCTAACTATGGCTACACCTTC.

The chain links TRBV5-1 to TRBJ1-5, with 8 positions matching TRBD1. The CDR3 sequence is 14 residues long. Germline loops: CDR1 SGHRS, CDR2 YFSETQ. Unmatched junction bases numbered 2, after V lost 4 bases and J lost 2 bases. CDR3 sequence (DNA): TGCGCCAGCAGCGAGGGACAGGGCAATCAGCCCCAGCATTTT. Its protein is CASSEGQGNQPQHF.

The chain recombines TRBV2 with TRBJ1-6; D remains ambiguous. Germline V gives CDR1 SNHLY, CDR2 FYNNEI. This CDR3 is 14 amino acids long. V lost 3 bases and J lost 7, with 10 bases in between. CDR3 protein: CASSDPVLNSPLHF. As DNA, the CDR3 is TGTGCCAGCAGTGACCCGGTACTAAATTCACCCCTCCACTTT.

This clone was seen a few times. At the DNA level, this CDR3 is encoded by other sequences in the same sample as well. The V call is TRBV7-9, the J call TRBJ1-1; 8 bases are a match to TRBD1. Germline loops: CDR1 SEHNR, CDR2 FQNEAQ (reference sequence). This CDR3 spans 13 amino acids. The J segment lost 3 bases and the V segment lost 3 bases, leaving 0 bases of the junction unmatched. The CDR3 bases are TGTGCCAGCAGCTTGACAGGGGACACTGAAGCTTTCTTT. Translation: CASSLTGDTEAFF.

The chain uses TRBV20-1 and TRBJ2-3; D not resolved. The CDR3 sequence is 11 residues long. Germline V gene lookup returns CDR1 DFQATT and CDR2 SNEGSKA (reference sequence). V lost 8 bases and J lost 0, with 6 bases in between. The CDR3 loop reads CSYTSTDTQYF. The CDR3 nucleotides read TGCAGTTATACAAGCACAGATACGCAGTATTTT.

V gene TRBV7-2 combines with J gene TRBJ1-2, with D hard to call. CDR3 size: 11 residues. Deletions cut 5 bases from V and 3 bases from J, with 4 bases between. In germline, CDR1 is SGHTA, CDR2 FQGNSA. CDR3 in DNA: TGTGCCAGCAGCCTATACTATGGCTACACCTTC. It translates to CASSLYYGYTF.

This clone has just a few counts. V and J are TRBV7-6 and TRBJ1-1, with 7 bases fitting TRBD1. Trimming cost V 0 bases and J 7 bases; bases outside gene matches: 2. Germline lookup yields CDR1 SGHVS and CDR2 FNYEAQ. The CDR3 covers 13 residues. CDR3 in amino acids: CASSLAQGSEAFF. DNA of the CDR3: TGTGCCAGCAGCTTAGCACAGGGGAGTGAAGCTTTCTTT.

The chain has TRBV2 and TRBJ2-7; 9 nucleotides align to TRBD1. In germline, CDR1 is SNHLY, CDR2 FYNNEI. The CDR3 loop spans 17 amino acids. The junction had 15 bases not matched to a gene; V was cut back by 3 bases and J by 6 bases. This CDR3 is CASSDYYGTGLTGEQYF. In nucleotides, the CDR3 is TGTGCCAGCAGTGATTACTACGGGACAGGGCTAACCGGCGAGCAGTACTTC.